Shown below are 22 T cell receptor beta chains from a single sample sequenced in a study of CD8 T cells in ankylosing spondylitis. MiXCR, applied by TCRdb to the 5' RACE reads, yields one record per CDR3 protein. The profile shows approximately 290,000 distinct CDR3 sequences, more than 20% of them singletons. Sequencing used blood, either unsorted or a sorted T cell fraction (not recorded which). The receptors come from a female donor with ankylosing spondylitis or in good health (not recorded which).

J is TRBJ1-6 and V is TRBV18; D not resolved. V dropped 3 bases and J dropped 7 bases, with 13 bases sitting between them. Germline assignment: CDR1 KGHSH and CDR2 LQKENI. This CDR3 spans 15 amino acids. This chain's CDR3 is CASSPEKTSNSPLHF. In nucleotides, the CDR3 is TGTGCCAGCTCACCTGAAAAGACAAGCAATTCACCCCTCCACTTT.

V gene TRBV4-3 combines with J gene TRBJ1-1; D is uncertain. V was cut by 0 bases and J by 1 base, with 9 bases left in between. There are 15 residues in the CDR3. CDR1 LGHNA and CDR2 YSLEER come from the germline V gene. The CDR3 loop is CASSQEVRGNTEAFF. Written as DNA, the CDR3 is TGCGCCAGCAGCCAAGAAGTTCGAGGGAACACTGAAGCTTTCTTT.

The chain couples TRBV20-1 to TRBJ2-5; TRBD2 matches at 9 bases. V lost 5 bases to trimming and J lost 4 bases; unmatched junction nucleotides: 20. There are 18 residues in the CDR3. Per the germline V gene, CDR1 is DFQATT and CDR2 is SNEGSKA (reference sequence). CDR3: CSAAGTSSTPPTSETQYF. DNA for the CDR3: TGCAGTGCTGCCGGGACTAGCAGTACTCCGCCGACCTCAGAGACCCAGTACTTC.

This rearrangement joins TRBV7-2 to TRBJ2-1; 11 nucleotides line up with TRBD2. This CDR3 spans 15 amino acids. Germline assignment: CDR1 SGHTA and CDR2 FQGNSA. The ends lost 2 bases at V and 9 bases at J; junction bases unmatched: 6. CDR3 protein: CASSLLAGGLGEQFF. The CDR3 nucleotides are TGTGCCAGCAGCTTACTAGCGGGAGGATTAGGTGAGCAGTTCTTC.

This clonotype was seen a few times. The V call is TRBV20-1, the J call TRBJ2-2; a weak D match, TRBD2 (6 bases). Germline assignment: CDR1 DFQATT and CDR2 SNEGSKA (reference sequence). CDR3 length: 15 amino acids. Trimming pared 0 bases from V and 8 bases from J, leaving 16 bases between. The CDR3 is CSARDSRLAKGELFF. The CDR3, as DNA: TGCAGTGCTAGAGATTCCAGGCTAGCGAAGGGGGAGCTGTTTTTT.

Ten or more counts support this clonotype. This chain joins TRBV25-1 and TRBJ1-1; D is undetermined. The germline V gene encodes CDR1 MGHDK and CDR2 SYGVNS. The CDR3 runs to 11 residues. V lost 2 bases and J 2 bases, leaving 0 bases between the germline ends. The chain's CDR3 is CASSENTEAFF. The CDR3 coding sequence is TGTGCCAGCAGTGAAAACACTGAAGCTTTCTTT.

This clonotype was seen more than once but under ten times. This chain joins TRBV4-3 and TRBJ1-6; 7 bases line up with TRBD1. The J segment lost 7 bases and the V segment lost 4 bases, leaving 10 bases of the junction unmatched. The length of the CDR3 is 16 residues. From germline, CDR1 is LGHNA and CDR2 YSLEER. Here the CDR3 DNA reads TGCGCCAGCAGCCGAACTACGACAGGGATGAATTCACCCCTCCACTTT. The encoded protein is CASSRTTTGMNSPLHF.

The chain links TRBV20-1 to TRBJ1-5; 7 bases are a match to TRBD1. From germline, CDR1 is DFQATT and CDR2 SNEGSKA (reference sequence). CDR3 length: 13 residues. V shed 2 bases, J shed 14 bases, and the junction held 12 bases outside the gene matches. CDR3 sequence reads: CSARPPQGTEKHF. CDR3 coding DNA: TGCAGTGCTAGACCTCCCCAGGGGACAGAGAAGCATTTT.

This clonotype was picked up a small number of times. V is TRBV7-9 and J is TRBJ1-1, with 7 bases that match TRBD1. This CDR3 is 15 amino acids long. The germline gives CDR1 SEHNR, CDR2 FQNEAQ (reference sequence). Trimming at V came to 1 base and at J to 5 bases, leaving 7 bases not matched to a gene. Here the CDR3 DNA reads TGTGCCAGCAGCTTAGGAACAGGGGTGAGAACTGAAGCTTTCTTT. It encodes CASSLGTGVRTEAFF.

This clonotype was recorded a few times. The CDR3 sequence: CASSQNGQKNTEAFF. The CDR3 coding sequence is TGTGCCAGCAGCCAAAATGGACAGAAGAACACTGAAGCTTTCTTT. V and J are TRBV3-1 and TRBJ1-1; D is perhaps TRBD1 (6 bases). The CDR3 totals 15 residues. Germline V gene lookup returns CDR1 LGHDT and CDR2 YNNKEL (reference sequence). Trimming left V 2 bases short and J 1 base short, with 11 bases between.

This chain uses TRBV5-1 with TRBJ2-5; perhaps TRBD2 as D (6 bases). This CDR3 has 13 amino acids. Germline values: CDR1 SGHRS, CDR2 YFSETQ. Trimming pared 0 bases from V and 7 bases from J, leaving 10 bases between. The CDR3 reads CASSLDGGVTQYF. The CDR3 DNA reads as TGCGCCAGCAGCTTGGACGGAGGGGTGACCCAGTACTTC.

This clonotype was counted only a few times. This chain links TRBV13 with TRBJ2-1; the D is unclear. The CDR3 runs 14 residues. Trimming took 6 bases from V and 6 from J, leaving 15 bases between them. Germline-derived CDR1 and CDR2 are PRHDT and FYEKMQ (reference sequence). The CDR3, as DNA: TGTGCCAGCAGTCTCCACCCGTTGGTCAATGAGCAGTTCTTC. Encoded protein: CASSLHPLVNEQFF. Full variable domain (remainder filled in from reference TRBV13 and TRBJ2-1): AAGVIQSPRHLIKEKRETATLKCYPIPRHDTVYWYQQGPGQDPQFLISFYEKMQSDKGSIPDRFSAQQFSDYHSELNMSSLELGDSALYFCASSLHPLVNEQFFGPGTRLTVL.

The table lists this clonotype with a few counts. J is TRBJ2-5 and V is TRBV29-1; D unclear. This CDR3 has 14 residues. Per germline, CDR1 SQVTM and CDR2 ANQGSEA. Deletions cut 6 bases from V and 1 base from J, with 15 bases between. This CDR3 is CSVSGRLTQETQYF. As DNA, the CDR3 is TGCAGCGTATCCGGACGGCTTACCCAAGAGACCCAGTACTTC.

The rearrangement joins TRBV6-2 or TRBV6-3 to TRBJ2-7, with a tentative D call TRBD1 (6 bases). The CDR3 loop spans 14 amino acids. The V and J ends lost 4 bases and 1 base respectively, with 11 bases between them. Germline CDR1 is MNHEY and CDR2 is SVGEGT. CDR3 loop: CASSLRTESYEQYF. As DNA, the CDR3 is TGTGCCAGCAGTTTGCGGACAGAATCCTACGAGCAGTACTTC.

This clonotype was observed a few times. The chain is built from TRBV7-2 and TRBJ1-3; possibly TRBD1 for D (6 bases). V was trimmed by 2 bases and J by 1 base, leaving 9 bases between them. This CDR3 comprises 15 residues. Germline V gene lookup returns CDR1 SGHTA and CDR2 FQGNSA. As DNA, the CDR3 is TGTGCCAGCAGCTTAAGGCAGGGGTCTGGAAACACCATATATTTT. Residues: CASSLRQGSGNTIYF.

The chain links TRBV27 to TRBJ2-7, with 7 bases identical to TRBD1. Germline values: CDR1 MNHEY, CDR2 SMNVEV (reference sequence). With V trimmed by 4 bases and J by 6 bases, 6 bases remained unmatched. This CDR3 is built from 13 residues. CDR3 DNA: TGTGCCAGCAGTTGGACAGGTCAGAGCGAGCAGTACTTC. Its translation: CASSWTGQSEQYF.

The CDR3 coding sequence is TGTGCCAGCAGTGACTCGAAGGCGGAGCGGTCATACAATGAGCAGTTCTTC. This encodes CASSDSKAERSYNEQFF. The chain joins TRBV6-4 to TRBJ2-1, with D perhaps matching TRBD2 (5 bases). The V end was cut by 0 bases, the J end by 4 bases, with 16 bases between. Germline V gives CDR1 MRHNA, CDR2 SNTAGT. The CDR3 totals 17 residues.

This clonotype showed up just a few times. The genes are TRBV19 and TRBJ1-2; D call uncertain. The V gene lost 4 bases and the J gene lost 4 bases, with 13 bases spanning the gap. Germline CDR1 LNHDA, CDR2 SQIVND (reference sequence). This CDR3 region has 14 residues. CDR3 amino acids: CASSTPVERYGYTF. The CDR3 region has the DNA TGTGCCAGTAGTACCCCAGTTGAACGCTATGGCTACACCTTC.

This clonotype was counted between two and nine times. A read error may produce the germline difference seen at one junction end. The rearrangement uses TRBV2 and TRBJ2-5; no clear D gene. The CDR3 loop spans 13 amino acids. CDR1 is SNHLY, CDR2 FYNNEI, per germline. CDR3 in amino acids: CASREEVQETQYF. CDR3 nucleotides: TGTGCCAGCAGAGAAGAGGTCCAAGAGACCCAGTACTTC.

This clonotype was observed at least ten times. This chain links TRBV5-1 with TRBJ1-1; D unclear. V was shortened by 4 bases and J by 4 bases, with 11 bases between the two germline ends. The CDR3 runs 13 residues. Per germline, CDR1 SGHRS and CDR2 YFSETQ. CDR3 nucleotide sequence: TGCGCCAGCAGCAAGGAGGTAGGCACTGAAGCTTTCTTT. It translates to CASSKEVGTEAFF. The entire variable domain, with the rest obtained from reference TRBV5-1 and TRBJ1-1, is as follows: KAGVTQTPRYLIKTRGQQVTLSCSPISGHRSVSWYQQTPGQGLQFLFEYFSETQRNKGNFPGRFSGRQFSNSRSEMNVSTLELGDSALYLCASSKEVGTEAFFGQGTRLTVV.

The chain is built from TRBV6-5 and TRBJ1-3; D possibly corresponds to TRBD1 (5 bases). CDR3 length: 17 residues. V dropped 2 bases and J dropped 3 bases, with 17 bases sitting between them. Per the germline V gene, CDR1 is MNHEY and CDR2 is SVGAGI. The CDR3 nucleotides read TGTGCCAGCAGTTACGCCACCCCAGGGAAAGGTGGAAACACCATATATTTT. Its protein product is CASSYATPGKGGNTIYF.

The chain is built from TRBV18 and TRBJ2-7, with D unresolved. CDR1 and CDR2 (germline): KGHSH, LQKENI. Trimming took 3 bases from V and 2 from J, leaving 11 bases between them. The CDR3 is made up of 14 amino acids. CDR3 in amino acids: CASSPSGPTYEQYF. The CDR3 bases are TGTGCCAGCTCACCGTCAGGCCCTACCTACGAGCAGTACTTC.